This T cell receptor beta chain was sequenced in a study of PD-1 blockade in classical Hodgkin lymphoma. Findings and caveats of the study: Complete responders showed a baseline diversity that resembled the diversity of newly diagnosed patients. Baseline TCR diversity was reportedly lower in newly diagnosed patients than in healthy donors. It was reported as lower still in relapsed/refractory patients.

This clone was recorded once. Its antigen is as yet unknown. The CDR3 is 15 residues long. The V gene's germline CDR1 is SGHRS and CDR2 YFSETQ. V dropped 5 bases and J dropped 4; count of bases not matched to a gene: 9. Patients all relapsed after autologous stem cell transplantation, and there was variation in brentuximab vedotin exposure. Profiled with immunoSEQ multiplex PCR; TCRdb holds only in-frame clones, not every one. This sample has some 41,000 clones; about 88% occur once, and the top ten carry 4.5% to 6.5%. This specimen consisted of peripheral blood mononuclear cells (PBMCs), obtained before the second cycle of nivolumab. This sequence joins TRBV5-1 and TRBJ2-7; 10 positions match TRBD2. The TCR originated in a human donor with classical Hodgkin lymphoma. CDR3 region: CASRLAGVLSYEQYF. The CDR3 DNA reads as TGCGCCAGCAGGCTAGCGGGAGTGTTATCGTACGAGCAGTACTTC.